This T cell receptor (beta chain) was obtained from a study of cytomegalovirus exposure and HLA in healthy donors. PCR primers comprised 60 Vbeta and 13 Jbeta primers. Produced via immunoSEQ multiplex PCR; TCRdb's table is partial and in-frame only. The specimen's table records 45,000 to 60,000 clones. Trimming at V came to 2 bases and at J to 5 bases, leaving 12 bases not matched to a gene. From germline, CDR1 is MNHNS and CDR2 SASEGT. CDR3 length: 18 residues. Sequenced input: PBMCs. The rearrangement joins TRBV6-1 to TRBJ2-5, with 12 positions matching TRBD2. The clonotype originates from a male donor in good health and CMV-seronegative. CDR3 residues: CASSERGLAGPSRETQYF. The CDR3 nucleotides are TGTGCCAGCAGTGAACGAGGACTAGCGGGGCCCAGTAGGGAGACCCAGTACTTC.